This T cell receptor beta chain is drawn from a study of shared clonotypes between healthy human individuals. Whole-study context: Per donor, CD8 memory used one plate, CD8 naive used two, CD4 memory used three and CD4 naive used three. General study findings and limits: Depth was large, yet rarefaction showed that sorted-subset sequencing was incomplete. Non-shared clonotypes were found to have lower generation probabilities than the clonotypes that were shared by all four of the sorted-subset donors.

This CDR3 region has 11 residues. The germline V gene has CDR1 GTSNPN and CDR2 SVGIG (reference sequence). V was clipped by 8 bases and J by 7 bases, with 11 bases between them. Genomic DNA of each subset was evenly split across several immunoSEQ plates. The repertoire was sequenced with immunoSEQ multiplex PCR; TCRdb's copy has only in-frame clones and lacks some. The table lists around 2,100,000 clones, just under 95% of them singletons. Positive CCR7 selection of CD45RO-negative cells yielded the naive CD8 cells, and terminally differentiated effector memory CD45RA+ cells were excluded. Concerning this clone itself: Antigen: not known.

The sequencing sample was made of naive CD8+ T cells sorted from blood. The TCR was taken from a man in his late teens or twenties in good health. The rearrangement links TRBV30 to TRBJ2-2; no firm D call. The CDR3 region is CASYSYGELFF. The CDR3 region has the DNA TGTGCCAGCTACTCCTACGGGGAGCTGTTTTTT.